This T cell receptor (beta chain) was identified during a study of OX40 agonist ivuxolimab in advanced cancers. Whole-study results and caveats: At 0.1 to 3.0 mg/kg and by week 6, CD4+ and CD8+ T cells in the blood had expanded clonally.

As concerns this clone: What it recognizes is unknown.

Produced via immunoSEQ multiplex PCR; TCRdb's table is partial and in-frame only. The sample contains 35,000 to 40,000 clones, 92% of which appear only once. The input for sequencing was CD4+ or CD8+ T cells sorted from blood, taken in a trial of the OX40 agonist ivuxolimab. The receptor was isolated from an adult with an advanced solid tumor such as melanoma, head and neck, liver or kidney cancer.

CDR3 sequence (DNA): TGCGCCAGCAGTCAATCTGGTAGTTCGAGCAATCAGCCCCAGCATTTT. Translation gives CASSQSGSSSNQPQHF. J is TRBJ1-5 and V is TRBV23-1; unclear D gene. TRBV23-1 is an ORF, with its function uncertain. The CDR3 is 16 residues long. Trimming stripped 0 bases from V and 1 base from J, with 10 bases between.